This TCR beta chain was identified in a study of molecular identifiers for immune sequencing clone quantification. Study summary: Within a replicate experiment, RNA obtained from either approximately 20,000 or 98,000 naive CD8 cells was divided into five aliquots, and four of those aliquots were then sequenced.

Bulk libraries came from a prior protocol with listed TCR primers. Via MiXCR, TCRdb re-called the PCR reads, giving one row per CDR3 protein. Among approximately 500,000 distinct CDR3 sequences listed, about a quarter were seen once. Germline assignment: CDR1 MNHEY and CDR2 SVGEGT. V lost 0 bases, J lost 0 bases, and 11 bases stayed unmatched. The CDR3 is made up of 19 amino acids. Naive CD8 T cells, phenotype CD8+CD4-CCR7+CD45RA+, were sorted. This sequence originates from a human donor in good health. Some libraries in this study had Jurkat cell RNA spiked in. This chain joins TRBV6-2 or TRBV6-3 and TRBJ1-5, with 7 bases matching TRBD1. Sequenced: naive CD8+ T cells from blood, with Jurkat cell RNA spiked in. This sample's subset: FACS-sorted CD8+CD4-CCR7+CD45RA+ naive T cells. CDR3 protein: CASSYSDRTVPLSNQPQHF. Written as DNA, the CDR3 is TGTGCCAGCAGTTACTCGGACAGGACCGTCCCCCTTAGCAATCAGCCCCAGCATTTT.